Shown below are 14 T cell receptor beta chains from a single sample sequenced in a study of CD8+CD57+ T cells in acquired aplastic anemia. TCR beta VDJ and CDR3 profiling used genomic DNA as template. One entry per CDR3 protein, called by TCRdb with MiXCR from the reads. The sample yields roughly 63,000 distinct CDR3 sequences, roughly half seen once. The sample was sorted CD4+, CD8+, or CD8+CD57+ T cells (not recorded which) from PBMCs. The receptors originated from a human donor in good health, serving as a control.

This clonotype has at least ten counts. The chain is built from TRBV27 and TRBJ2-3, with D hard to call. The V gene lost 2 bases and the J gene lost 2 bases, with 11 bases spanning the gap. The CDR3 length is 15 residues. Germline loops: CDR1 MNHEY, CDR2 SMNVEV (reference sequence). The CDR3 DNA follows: TGTGCCAGCAGTTTAGGATCCCCTTACACAGATACGCAGTATTTT. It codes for CASSLGSPYTDTQYF.

The CDR3 reads CASSLAHVTDTQYF. DNA for the CDR3: TGTGCCAGCAGCTTAGCGCACGTAACAGATACGCAGTATTTT. This sequence joins TRBV7-2 and TRBJ2-3; D is ambiguous. Germline loops: CDR1 SGHTA, CDR2 FQGNSA. The CDR3 extends over 14 amino acids. Between the trimmed V and J ends, which lost 0 bases and 3 bases, there was a span of 7 bases.

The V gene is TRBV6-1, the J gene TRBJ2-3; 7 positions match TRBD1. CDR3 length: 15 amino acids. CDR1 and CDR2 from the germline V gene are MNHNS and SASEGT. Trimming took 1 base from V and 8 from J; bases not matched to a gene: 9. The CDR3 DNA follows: TGTGCCAGCAGTGAAGGCGAACAGGGGTTTTCTACGCAGTATTTT. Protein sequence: CASSEGEQGFSTQYF.

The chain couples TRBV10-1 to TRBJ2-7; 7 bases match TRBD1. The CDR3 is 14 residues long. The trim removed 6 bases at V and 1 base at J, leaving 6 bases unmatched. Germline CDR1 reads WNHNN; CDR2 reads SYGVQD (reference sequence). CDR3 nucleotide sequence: TGCGCCAGCAGCACAGGGGCAAGGTCCTACGAGCAGTACTTC. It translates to CASSTGARSYEQYF.

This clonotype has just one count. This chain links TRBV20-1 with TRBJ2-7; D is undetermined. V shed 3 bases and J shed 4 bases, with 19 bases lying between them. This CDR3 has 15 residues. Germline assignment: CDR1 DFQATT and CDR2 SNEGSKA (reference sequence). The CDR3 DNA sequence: TGCAGTGCTAGGCCCCGGCGTAGGGAAGAGTACGAGCAGTACTTC. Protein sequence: CSARPRRREEYEQYF.

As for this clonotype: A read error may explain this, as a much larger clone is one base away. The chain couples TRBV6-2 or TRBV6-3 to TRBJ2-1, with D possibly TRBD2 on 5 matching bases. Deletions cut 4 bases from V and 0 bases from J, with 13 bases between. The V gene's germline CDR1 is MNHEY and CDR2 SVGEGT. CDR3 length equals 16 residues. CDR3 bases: TGTGCCAGCAGTTTATCTGGAGCGGCCTCCTACAATGAGCAGTTCTTC. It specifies CASSLSGAASYNEQFF.

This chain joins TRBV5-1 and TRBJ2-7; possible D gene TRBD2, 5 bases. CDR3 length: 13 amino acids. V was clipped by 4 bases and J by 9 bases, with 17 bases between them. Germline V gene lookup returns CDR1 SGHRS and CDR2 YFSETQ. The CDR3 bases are TGCGCCAGCAGCCTCGAGGGCCCCTTGCCGCAGTACTTC. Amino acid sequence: CASSLEGPLPQYF.

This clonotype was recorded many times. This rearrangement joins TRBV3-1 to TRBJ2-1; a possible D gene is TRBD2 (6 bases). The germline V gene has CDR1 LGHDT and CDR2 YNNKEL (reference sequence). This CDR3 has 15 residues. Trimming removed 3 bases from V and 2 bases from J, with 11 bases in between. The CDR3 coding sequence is TGTGCCAGCAGCCAGGCGGGAAAGCCCTACAATGAGCAGTTCTTC. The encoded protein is CASSQAGKPYNEQFF.

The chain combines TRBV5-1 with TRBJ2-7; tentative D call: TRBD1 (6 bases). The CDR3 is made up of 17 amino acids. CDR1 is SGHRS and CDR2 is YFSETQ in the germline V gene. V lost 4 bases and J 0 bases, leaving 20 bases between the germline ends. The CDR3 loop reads CASSPRAVGASSYEQYF. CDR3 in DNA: TGCGCCAGCAGCCCCAGGGCGGTGGGGGCGTCCTCCTACGAGCAGTACTTC.

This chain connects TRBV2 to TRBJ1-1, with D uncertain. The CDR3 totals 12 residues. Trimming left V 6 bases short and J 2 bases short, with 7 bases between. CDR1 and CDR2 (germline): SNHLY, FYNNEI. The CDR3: CASSLSNTEAFF. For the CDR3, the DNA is TGTGCCAGCAGCCTATCCAACACTGAAGCTTTCTTT.

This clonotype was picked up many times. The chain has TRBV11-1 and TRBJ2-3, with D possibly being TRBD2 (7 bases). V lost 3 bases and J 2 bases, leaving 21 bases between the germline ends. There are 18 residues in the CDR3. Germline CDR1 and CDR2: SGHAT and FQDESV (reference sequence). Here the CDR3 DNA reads TGTGCCAGCAGCTTGGAGAACCGGGGGGCAGACACCACAGATACGCAGTATTTT. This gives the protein CASSLENRGADTTDTQYF.

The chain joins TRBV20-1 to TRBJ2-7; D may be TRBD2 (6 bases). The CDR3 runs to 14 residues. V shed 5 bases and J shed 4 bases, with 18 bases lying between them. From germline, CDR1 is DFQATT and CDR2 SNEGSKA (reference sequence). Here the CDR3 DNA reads TGCAGTGCTCCCGGGACCCCCGGGGGATACGAGCAGTACTTC. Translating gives CSAPGTPGGYEQYF.

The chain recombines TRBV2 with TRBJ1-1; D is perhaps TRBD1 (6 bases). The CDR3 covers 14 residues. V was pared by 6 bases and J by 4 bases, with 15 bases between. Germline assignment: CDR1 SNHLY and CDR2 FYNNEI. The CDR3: CASRIGGVATEAFF. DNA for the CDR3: TGTGCCAGCAGGATAGGGGGAGTCGCCACTGAAGCTTTCTTT.

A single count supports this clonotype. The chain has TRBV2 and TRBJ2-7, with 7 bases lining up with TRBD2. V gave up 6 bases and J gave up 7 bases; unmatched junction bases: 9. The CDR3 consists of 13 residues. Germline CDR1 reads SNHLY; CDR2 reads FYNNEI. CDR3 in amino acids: CASSTGLDNEQYF. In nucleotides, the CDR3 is TGTGCCAGCAGCACCGGACTAGACAATGAGCAGTACTTC.